Below, 29 T cell receptor beta chains from the same sample are listed, as sequenced in a study of sequential checkpoint blockade in melanoma. Data came from immunoSEQ multiplex PCR; TCRdb stores just in-frame clones and leaves some out. The sample yields about 15,000 clones, 65% to 80% seen once. Treatment meaning: randomized to nivolumab then ipilimumab (arm A) or the reverse (arm B). The specimen comprised CD8+ T cells sorted from blood (inferred from file names), sampled from a patient given nivolumab and ipilimumab in sequence. The receptors were sampled from a human donor with melanoma.

The chain couples TRBV27 to TRBJ1-5; D possibly corresponds to TRBD1 (5 bases). This CDR3 region has 13 residues. The V end was cut by 8 bases, the J end by 5 bases, with 13 bases between. Germline V gives CDR1 MNHEY, CDR2 SMNVEV (reference sequence). The CDR3 loop reads CASSTVGHQPQHF. CDR3 sequence (DNA): TGTGCCAGCTCGACAGTGGGGCATCAGCCCCAGCATTTT.

The V and J genes are TRBV28 and TRBJ2-2, with 9 bases matching TRBD1. Germline V lookup: CDR1 MDHEN, CDR2 SYDVKM. V lost 3 bases, J lost 7 bases, and 9 bases stayed unmatched. This CDR3 has 16 residues. The CDR3 DNA follows: TGTGCCAGCAGTTTTCCGGGACAGGGTGGTAGCGGGGAGCTGTTTTTT. This encodes CASSFPGQGGSGELFF. Full variable domain (remainder filled in from reference TRBV28 and TRBJ2-2): DVKVTQSSRYLVKRTGEKVFLECVQDMDHENMFWYRQDPGLGLRLIYFSYDVKMKEKGDIPEGYSVSREKKERFSLILESASTNQTSMYLCASSFPGQGGSGELFFGEGSRLTVL.

The J gene is TRBJ2-1, the V gene TRBV7-9, with D possibly matching TRBD1 (5 bases). The ends were cut back, 4 bases at V and 2 bases at J, with 21 bases in the middle. The CDR3 consists of 18 residues. Germline CDR1 and CDR2: SEHNR and FQNEAQ (reference sequence). The CDR3 DNA follows: TGTGCCAGCAGCTCCTCACTGCTCGGACAAGTAGCCTACAATGAGCAGTTCTTC. Amino acid sequence: CASSSSLLGQVAYNEQFF.

The genes are TRBV21-1 and TRBJ1-4; TRBD1 reflects the table's D call only, with no check against the DNA. TRBV21-1 is given as a pseudogene. The CDR3 consists of 15 residues. The CDR3 region is CASSTQGIANEKLFF. The CDR3 DNA reads as TGTGCCAGCAGTACTCAGGGTATAGCTAATGAAAAACTGTTTTTT.

The chain has TRBV2 and TRBJ1-6; a weak D match, TRBD1 (6 bases). The length of the CDR3 is 19 residues. The V gene's germline CDR1 is SNHLY and CDR2 FYNNEI. V was shortened by 3 bases and J by 0 bases, with 18 bases between the two germline ends. CDR3: CASSDAGEKISSYNSPLHF. Here the CDR3 DNA reads TGTGCCAGCAGTGATGCAGGGGAAAAAATCAGCTCCTATAATTCACCCCTCCACTTT.

The chain joins TRBV18 to TRBJ1-3; no firm D call. V was clipped by 3 bases and J by 0 bases, with 15 bases between them. The CDR3 covers 17 residues. Germline values: CDR1 KGHSH, CDR2 LQKENI. CDR3 DNA: TGTGCCAGCTCACCTTATCAGGCCACGAACTCTGGAAACACCATATATTTT. Encoded protein: CASSPYQATNSGNTIYF.

This clone was seen a few times. This chain connects TRBV28 to TRBJ2-3, with 8 nucleotides matching TRBD2. V lost 6 bases, J lost 6 bases, and 8 bases stayed unmatched. Germline V gives CDR1 MDHEN, CDR2 SYDVKM. The CDR3 is 14 amino acids. CDR3: CASRGTGGVDTQYF. The CDR3 bases are TGTGCCAGCAGGGGAACGGGAGGGGTCGATACGCAGTATTTT.

The chain is built from TRBV9 and TRBJ2-1; 9 nucleotides agree with TRBD2. The CDR3 has 15 amino acids. Per the germline V gene, CDR1 is SGDLS and CDR2 is YYNGEE. V lost 0 bases, J lost 8 bases, and 6 bases stayed unmatched. DNA of the CDR3: TGTGCCAGCAGCGTAGTTAGCGGGAGTCTCGATGAGCAGTTCTTC. Protein product: CASSVVSGSLDEQFF.

This chain uses TRBV2 with TRBJ2-3; 9 bases map to TRBD2. Germline CDR1 SNHLY, CDR2 FYNNEI. Trimming at V came to 6 bases and at J to 5 bases, leaving 12 bases not matched to a gene. The CDR3 totals 16 residues. This CDR3 is CASRPTISGGQDTQYF. The CDR3, as DNA: TGTGCCAGCAGGCCAACAATTAGCGGGGGCCAAGATACGCAGTATTTT.

V usage is TRBV6-5 and J usage is TRBJ1-2, with D perhaps TRBD1 (5 bases). The length of the CDR3 is 15 residues. V was clipped by 6 bases and J by 7 bases, with 21 bases between them. Germline values: CDR1 MNHEY, CDR2 SVGAGI. DNA for the CDR3: TGTGCCAGCAGCTACGTTTCCGGGAGGGGTGCTGGCTACACCTTC. Translation gives CASSYVSGRGAGYTF.

This chain uses TRBV6-1 with TRBJ2-2, with a weak D call TRBD1 (5 bases). The CDR3 is 17 amino acids. V shed 7 bases and J shed 2 bases, with 20 bases lying between them. The germline V gene has CDR1 MNHNS and CDR2 SASEGT. CDR3 in DNA: TGTGCCAGCATTGACCCCAGGGTCCTATTTAACACCGGGGAGCTGTTTTTT. It translates to CASIDPRVLFNTGELFF.

The genes are TRBV27 and TRBJ1-2, with 9 bases fitting TRBD1. CDR1 is MNHEY and CDR2 is SMNVEV in the germline V gene (reference sequence). There are 16 residues in the CDR3. The ends lost 3 bases at V and 2 bases at J; junction bases unmatched: 7. Written as DNA, the CDR3 is TGTGCCAGCAGTTTCTTACAGGGGGCAGTGAACTATGGCTACACCTTC. It specifies CASSFLQGAVNYGYTF.

The chain is built from TRBV6-7 and TRBJ2-3, with D possibly being TRBD1 (6 bases). TRBV6-7 is annotated as an ORF whose role is uncertain. This CDR3 has 15 residues. Trimming left V 0 bases short and J 0 bases short, with 7 bases between. The chain's CDR3 is CASSYSGGSTDTQYF. CDR3 DNA: TGTGCCAGCAGTTACTCAGGGGGTAGCACAGATACGCAGTATTTT.

The chain has TRBV5-1 and TRBJ2-3; weak D call: TRBD1 (6 bases). Germline assignment: CDR1 SGHRS and CDR2 YFSETQ. This CDR3 spans 13 amino acids. V lost 7 bases and J 4 bases, leaving 13 bases between the germline ends. CDR3 sequence (DNA): TGCGCCAGCCGTCTGGGGGCTGCAGATACGCAGTATTTT. This codes for CASRLGAADTQYF. The full variable domain, in which reference TRBV5-1 and TRBJ2-3 provide the parts outside the CDR3, is KAGVTQTPRYLIKTRGQQVTLSCSPISGHRSVSWYQQTPGQGLQFLFEYFSETQRNKGNFPGRFSGRQFSNSRSEMNVSTLELGDSALYLCASRLGAADTQYFGPGTRLTVL.

This clone appeared once. The rearrangement uses TRBV27 and TRBJ2-5, with a tentative D call TRBD2 (6 bases). The CDR3 is made up of 17 amino acids. The germline gives CDR1 MNHEY, CDR2 SMNVEV (reference sequence). Trimming took 2 bases from V and 2 from J, leaving 18 bases between them. CDR3 in amino acids: CASSLTGGLPTQETQYF. Written as DNA, the CDR3 is TGTGCCAGCAGTTTAACAGGTGGACTACCTACTCAAGAGACCCAGTACTTC.

The count of this clone is one. The chain combines TRBV7-8 with TRBJ2-1; 8 bases agree with TRBD2. Trimming at V came to 1 base and at J to 3 bases, leaving 5 bases not matched to a gene. Germline V gene sequence: CDR1 SGHVS, CDR2 FQNEAQ. CDR3 length: 16 residues. The CDR3 bases are TGTGCCAGCAGCTTAGTGGCGGGAGGTGTCTACAATGAGCAGTTCTTC. Its translation: CASSLVAGGVYNEQFF.

This clone was found once. The chain recombines TRBV28 with TRBJ2-1, with 8 bases matching TRBD2. The CDR3 is 16 residues long. The V segment lost 2 bases and the J segment 9 bases; nucleotides outside the gene matches: 12. Germline CDR1 reads MDHEN; CDR2 reads SYDVKM. The CDR3 sequence: CASSLAAGVSHSEQFF. In nucleotides, the CDR3 is TGTGCCAGCAGTTTAGCAGCGGGAGTCTCCCACAGTGAGCAGTTCTTC.

This clone is judged medium-sized (0.01 to 0.1%). This sequence joins TRBV30 and TRBJ2-2; a weak D match, TRBD2 (6 bases). Germline CDR1 GTSNPN, CDR2 SVGIG (reference sequence). This CDR3 comprises 14 residues. With 4 bases removed from V and 2 bases from J, the gap between germline ends came to 11 bases. In DNA form, the CDR3 reads TGTGCCTGGACCCCTAGCGCCAACACCGGGGAGCTGTTTTTT. This encodes CAWTPSANTGELFF.

V usage is TRBV7-6 and J usage is TRBJ2-2; maybe TRBD2 (6 bases). CDR3 length: 17 amino acids. Germline CDR1 and CDR2: SGHVS and FNYEAQ. Deletions cut 0 bases from V and 0 bases from J, with 11 bases between. The CDR3 reads CASSLATGGANTGELFF. CDR3 nucleotides: TGTGCCAGCAGCTTAGCTACGGGCGGGGCGAACACCGGGGAGCTGTTTTTT.

This sequence joins TRBV6-4 and TRBJ2-3, with 10 bases aligning to TRBD2. Losses at the gene ends were 3 bases for V and 2 bases for J; bases not matched to a gene: 11. Per germline, CDR1 MRHNA and CDR2 SNTAGT. CDR3 length equals 18 residues. In DNA form, the CDR3 reads TGTGCCAGCAGTGAGGGGGCTAGCGGGGGAATTACCACAGATACGCAGTATTTT. Its protein product is CASSEGASGGITTDTQYF.

In its sample, this clone was seen once. This chain joins TRBV6-4 and TRBJ2-3, with TRBD2 as a possible D gene (6 bases). Per germline, CDR1 MRHNA and CDR2 SNTAGT. The V end lost 2 bases, the J end lost 3 bases, and 9 bases lay between the germline ends. This CDR3 region has 14 residues. The CDR3 DNA sequence: TGTGCCAGCAGTGACAGGGAGGAGACAGATACGCAGTATTTT. Its protein is CASSDREETDTQYF.

The gene calls are TRBV9 and TRBJ2-7; D is possibly TRBD1 (6 bases). CDR1 and CDR2 (germline): SGDLS, YYNGEE. The CDR3 has 17 residues. The ends were cut back, 4 bases at V and 0 bases at J, with 20 bases in the middle. The CDR3, as DNA: TGTGCCAGCAGCTACGATCCGGGACACCCAAACTCCTACGAGCAGTACTTC. Encoded protein: CASSYDPGHPNSYEQYF. Full variable domain (remainder filled in from reference TRBV9 and TRBJ2-7): DSGVTQTPKHLITATGQRVTLRCSPRSGDLSVYWYQQSLDQGLQFLIQYYNGEERAKGNILERFSAQQFPDLHSELNLSSLELGDSALYFCASSYDPGHPNSYEQYFGPGTRLTVT.

The chain combines TRBV4-1 with TRBJ2-2; 7 nucleotides match TRBD2. The J segment lost 6 bases and the V segment lost 0 bases, leaving 7 bases of the junction unmatched. The germline gives CDR1 MGHRA, CDR2 YSYEKL. The CDR3 has 16 residues. CDR3 protein: CASSQEASGGSGELFF. The CDR3 DNA follows: TGCGCCAGCAGCCAAGAAGCTAGCGGAGGGTCCGGGGAGCTGTTTTTT.

This chain joins TRBV11-2 and TRBJ2-5, with a possible D match to TRBD1 (5 bases). The J call may not be correct, given that the DNA end is closer to TRBJ2-7. Per germline, CDR1 SGHAT and CDR2 FQNNGV. This CDR3 has 12 amino acids. CDR3 bases: TGTGCCAGCAGCTTAACAGGCTACGAGCAGTACTTC. It is translated as CASSLTGYEQYF.

This clone was counted only a few times. J is TRBJ1-4 and V is TRBV19, with TRBD1 matching 8 bases. This CDR3 spans 13 amino acids. CDR1 is LNHDA and CDR2 is SQIVND in the germline V gene (reference sequence). V was pared by 6 bases and J by 6 bases, with 3 bases of the junction left unmatched. CDR3 in amino acids: CASRQGVDEKLFF. The CDR3 coding sequence is TGTGCCAGTAGACAGGGGGTGGATGAAAAACTGTTTTTT.

V and J are TRBV10-3 and TRBJ2-1; 12 bases map to TRBD2. This CDR3 contains 13 residues. V dropped 10 bases and J dropped 8; count of bases not matched to a gene: 6. Germline V gene sequence: CDR1 ENHRY, CDR2 SYGVKD. CDR3 protein: CATRLAGADEQFF. CDR3 nucleotides: TGTGCCACCCGACTAGCGGGAGCCGATGAGCAGTTCTTC.

The chain uses TRBV19 and TRBJ2-5; 7 bases line up with TRBD1. The V gene's germline CDR1 is LNHDA and CDR2 SQIVND (reference sequence). There are 13 residues in the CDR3. V dropped 9 bases and J dropped 4; count of bases not matched to a gene: 8. DNA of the CDR3: TGTGCCAGCAGCGAAGGGGGCCGAGAGACCCAGTACTTC. Protein sequence: CASSEGGRETQYF.

The V gene is TRBV27, the J gene TRBJ2-2; 10 positions agree with TRBD1. Germline values: CDR1 MNHEY, CDR2 SMNVEV (reference sequence). The V segment lost 5 bases and the J segment 6 bases; nucleotides outside the gene matches: 12. The CDR3 runs 17 residues. CDR3 amino acids: CASSPPWGQGFAGELFF. The CDR3 bases are TGTGCCAGCAGTCCTCCATGGGGACAGGGGTTTGCCGGGGAGCTGTTTTTT.

This sequence joins TRBV16 and TRBJ1-6, with D unresolved. Trimming removed 11 bases from V and 8 bases from J, with 16 bases in between. The germline gives CDR1 KGHSY, CDR2 FQNENV. This CDR3 is built from 13 residues. CDR3 DNA: TGTGCCGACCGCCGGGAGTGGGATTCACCCCTCCACTTT. Its protein product is CADRREWDSPLHF.